This is a list of T cell receptor beta chains from one sample in a study of beta chain features in type 1 diabetes. The data were produced by immunoSEQ multiplex PCR, yet TCRdb's version contains in-frame clones alone and is incomplete. Here the sample spans more than 85,000 clones, 40% being singletons. Sequenced input: stem cell memory CD4+ T cells from blood. Receptor source: a woman between 18 and 29 years old in good health. The CDR3 runs from the conserved cysteine through the conserved F or W. Rows may omit the clone size; those that give it use once, few, many or a size class.

v_call: TRBV6-6; j_call: TRBJ1-2; clone_size: once; cdr3_aa: CASSSPTLGGGYTF
v_call: TRBV18; j_call: TRBJ2-5; clone_size: NA; cdr3_aa: CASSPGGAETQYF
v_call: TRBV21-1; j_call: TRBJ2-7; clone_size: few; cdr3_aa: CARRVTSGRSGDEQYF
v_call: TRBV5-1; j_call: TRBJ2-7; clone_size: few; cdr3_aa: CASRTLGDGSYEQYF
v_call: TRBV9; j_call: TRBJ2-5; clone_size: few; cdr3_aa: CASGQGAFELETQYF
v_call: TRBV5-1; j_call: TRBJ1-1; clone_size: NA; cdr3_aa: CASSAGLGAFF
v_call: TRBV7-9; j_call: TRBJ1-5; clone_size: few; cdr3_aa: CASSSGQQPQHF
v_call: TRBV2; j_call: TRBJ1-1; clone_size: NA; cdr3_aa: CASIVVIEAFF
v_call: TRBV5-1; j_call: TRBJ1-2; clone_size: NA; cdr3_aa: CASSLTGIYGYTF
v_call: TRBV9; j_call: TRBJ2-7; clone_size: NA; cdr3_aa: CASSVGSNNPYEQYF
v_call: TRBV27; j_call: TRBJ2-7; clone_size: once; cdr3_aa: CASSLRGTGGRYEQYF
v_call: TRBV7-3; j_call: TRBJ1-1; clone_size: NA; cdr3_aa: CASSLSKGNSNTEAFF
v_call: TRBV7-9; j_call: TRBJ2-1; clone_size: NA; cdr3_aa: CASSFRRGRYNEQFF
v_call: TRBV6-1; j_call: TRBJ1-5; clone_size: NA; cdr3_aa: CASMRRGPDQPQHF
v_call: TRBV27; j_call: TRBJ2-1; clone_size: NA; cdr3_aa: CASSHERAAYNEQFF
v_call: TRBV7-2; j_call: TRBJ2-2; clone_size: NA; cdr3_aa: CASSSFTGLYSGELFF
v_call: TRBV7-2; j_call: TRBJ2-7; clone_size: many; cdr3_aa: CASSTTSGYEQYF
v_call: TRBV7-2; j_call: NA; clone_size: NA; cdr3_aa: CASSLAGSPYEQYF
v_call: TRBV15; j_call: TRBJ2-1; clone_size: few; cdr3_aa: CATSRDLAWTEQFF
v_call: TRBV5-4; j_call: TRBJ2-5; clone_size: NA; cdr3_aa: CASSLLGLAGGVGKETQYF
v_call: TRBV19; j_call: TRBJ2-3; clone_size: once; cdr3_aa: CATSRAGVRDTQYF
v_call: TRBV15; j_call: TRBJ2-3; clone_size: NA; cdr3_aa: CATSRPLGRLGPSTDTQYF
v_call: TRBV7-9; j_call: TRBJ1-3; clone_size: NA; cdr3_aa: CASSLVAAFGNTIYF
v_call: TRBV18; j_call: TRBJ1-5; clone_size: NA; cdr3_aa: CASSPGLSGNQPQHF
v_call: TRBV7-2; j_call: TRBJ1-5; clone_size: few; cdr3_aa: CASSTAGAPNQPQHF
v_call: TRBV19; j_call: TRBJ2-1; clone_size: few; cdr3_aa: CASSPWTSGMSSNEQFF
v_call: TRBV28; j_call: TRBJ1-2; clone_size: few; cdr3_aa: CASRPTTGRGYYGYTF
v_call: TRBV5-1; j_call: TRBJ2-5; clone_size: few; cdr3_aa: CASSWGLAGTQETQYF
v_call: TRBV10-2; j_call: TRBJ1-2; clone_size: NA; cdr3_aa: CASSGGPGYGYTF
v_call: TRBV19; j_call: TRBJ2-2; clone_size: NA; cdr3_aa: CASRAQGAGELFF
v_call: TRBV7-9; j_call: TRBJ2-7; clone_size: NA; cdr3_aa: CASSALLQGTSYEQYF
v_call: TRBV7-8; j_call: TRBJ2-3; clone_size: NA; cdr3_aa: CASSGGLAGYTDTQYF
v_call: TRBV19; j_call: TRBJ2-2; clone_size: NA; cdr3_aa: CASSPNPGHVNTGELFF
v_call: TRBV7-9; j_call: TRBJ1-5; clone_size: few; cdr3_aa: CASSPSPGTGGGGNQPQHF
v_call: TRBV14; j_call: TRBJ1-2; clone_size: NA; cdr3_aa: CASSTGLLQYYGYTF
v_call: TRBV27; j_call: TRBJ1-2; clone_size: NA; cdr3_aa: CASSPNRANYGYTF
v_call: TRBV7-2; j_call: TRBJ2-7; clone_size: few; cdr3_aa: CASSQLAGLHYEQYF
v_call: TRBV7-9; j_call: TRBJ2-1; clone_size: NA; cdr3_aa: CASSLRTPGQGPYNEQFF
v_call: TRBV4-1; j_call: TRBJ2-3; clone_size: NA; cdr3_aa: CASSQVQGGTDTQYF
v_call: TRBV19; j_call: TRBJ1-2; clone_size: NA; cdr3_aa: CASSMGQAYGYTF
v_call: TRBV9; j_call: TRBJ2-2; clone_size: NA; cdr3_aa: CASSVVPPGTSGRRQRIGELFF
v_call: TRBV4-1; j_call: TRBJ2-7; clone_size: NA; cdr3_aa: CASSQRGLAGYEQYF
v_call: TRBV18; j_call: TRBJ2-2; clone_size: NA; cdr3_aa: CASSPGRERTGELFF
v_call: TRBV2; j_call: TRBJ2-7; clone_size: NA; cdr3_aa: CASSERRNSYEQYF
v_call: TRBV7-9; j_call: TRBJ1-5; clone_size: NA; cdr3_aa: CASSLGTGSHSNQPQHF
v_call: TRBV11-3; j_call: TRBJ2-3; clone_size: NA; cdr3_aa: CASSFSGTSTDTQYF